Listed below are T cell receptor beta chains from one sample, sequenced in a study of cytomegalovirus exposure and HLA in healthy donors. Sequencing used immunoSEQ multiplex PCR; TCRdb keeps in-frame clones, though not all of them. Of roughly 240,000 clones listed, 78% are singletons. The source material was PBMCs. The source of these receptors is a boy aged 5 to 17 in good health and CMV-seronegative. CDR3s leave out the opening cysteine and the closing phenylalanine or tryptophan. Each record gives: V gene, CDR3 protein.

V: TRBV5-1; CDR3: ASSLGQNEQF
V: TRBV6-6; CDR3: ASSPTRDTQY
V: TRBV5-6; CDR3: ASSWEGYTGELF
V: TRBV5-8; CDR3: ASSLTRGTEAF
V: TRBV7-8; CDR3: ASSFPGLAGAY
V: TRBV10-2; CDR3: ASSEQGNTEAF
V: TRBV30; CDR3: AWRDGLAGGYEQY
V: TRBV6-5; CDR3: ASSSQDSCKAF
V: TRBV27; CDR3: ASSLSVSGGVYGELF
V: TRBV6-1; CDR3: ASSEGQGANYGYT
V: TRBV7-9; CDR3: SSRPPNSPTSANPEAF
V: TRBV6-1; CDR3: ASSETARRRL
V: TRBV19; CDR3: ASSILAGQETQY
V: TRBV9; CDR3: ASSVATSGGQETQY
V: TRBV4-1; CDR3: ASSPGTGATSRQPQH
V: TRBV10-2; CDR3: ASGADAGNTIY
V: TRBV11-3; CDR3: ASSLGAGTVGPPP
V: TRBV5-4; CDR3: ASSVPLDRQGEQF
V: TRBV30; CDR3: AWTSRAFNEKLF
V: TRBV9; CDR3: ASSSSRRQGSMNTEAF
V: TRBV19; CDR3: ASSLRQGYEQY
V: TRBV6-1; CDR3: ASRGTGENSPLH
V: TRBV9; CDR3: ASSVAPGQGGEQY
V: TRBV7-3; CDR3: ASSLTTLSTQFPNEKLF
V: TRBV19; CDR3: ASTGLVSGNSPLH
V: TRBV2; CDR3: AGGTGRESNQPQH
V: TRBV7-8; CDR3: ASSLVVTGRDTQY
V: TRBV4-1; CDR3: ASSQDPSNRKTFEQY
V: TRBV7-6; CDR3: ASSLDPGGRGENAF
V: TRBV6-5; CDR3: ASSARTGYNEQF
V: TRBV6-1; CDR3: ASRSRTSGVGIQY
V: TRBV7-6; CDR3: ASSLAVTRQREDTEAF
V: TRBV30; CDR3: AWSARRGTTEAF
V: TRBV21-1; CDR3: ASSKGVMETGKNYEQY
V: TRBV5-1; CDR3: ASSSTHIRTGPFYEQY
V: TRBV29-1; CDR3: SVEDPRTVYGYT
V: TRBV5-4; CDR3: ASSRLTSSEGTQY
V: TRBV30; CDR3: AWSVSGRNTIY
V: TRBV7-9; CDR3: ASSRGQTLNTEAF
V: TRBV5-1; CDR3: ASSLARTSTGELF
V: TRBV29-1; CDR3: SVDRQGGTGYT
V: TRBV10-2; CDR3: ASSERRTWGTEAF
V: TRBV4-1; CDR3: ASSQGLAGGYTDTQY
V: TRBV13; CDR3: ASSLDGWDRGDSMNTEAF
V: TRBV9; CDR3: ASSVGQGSTGELF
V: TRBV12-1; CDR3: ASSSLWGHNSPLH
V: TRBV5-8; CDR3: ASRAGLAGGLETQY
V: TRBV6-4; CDR3: ASSGDYNTDTQY